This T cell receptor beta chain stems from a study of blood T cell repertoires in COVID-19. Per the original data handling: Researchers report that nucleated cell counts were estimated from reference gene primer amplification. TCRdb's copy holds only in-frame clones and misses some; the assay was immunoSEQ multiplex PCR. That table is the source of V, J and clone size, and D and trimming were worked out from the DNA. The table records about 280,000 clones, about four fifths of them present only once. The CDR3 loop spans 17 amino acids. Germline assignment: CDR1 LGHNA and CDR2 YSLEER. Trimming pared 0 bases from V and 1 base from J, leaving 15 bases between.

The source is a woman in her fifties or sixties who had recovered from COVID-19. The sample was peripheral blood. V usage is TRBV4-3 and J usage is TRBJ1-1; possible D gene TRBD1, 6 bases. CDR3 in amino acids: CASSQDWGNRANTEAFF. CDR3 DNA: TGCGCCAGCAGCCAAGATTGGGGCAACAGGGCGAACACTGAAGCTTTCTTT.